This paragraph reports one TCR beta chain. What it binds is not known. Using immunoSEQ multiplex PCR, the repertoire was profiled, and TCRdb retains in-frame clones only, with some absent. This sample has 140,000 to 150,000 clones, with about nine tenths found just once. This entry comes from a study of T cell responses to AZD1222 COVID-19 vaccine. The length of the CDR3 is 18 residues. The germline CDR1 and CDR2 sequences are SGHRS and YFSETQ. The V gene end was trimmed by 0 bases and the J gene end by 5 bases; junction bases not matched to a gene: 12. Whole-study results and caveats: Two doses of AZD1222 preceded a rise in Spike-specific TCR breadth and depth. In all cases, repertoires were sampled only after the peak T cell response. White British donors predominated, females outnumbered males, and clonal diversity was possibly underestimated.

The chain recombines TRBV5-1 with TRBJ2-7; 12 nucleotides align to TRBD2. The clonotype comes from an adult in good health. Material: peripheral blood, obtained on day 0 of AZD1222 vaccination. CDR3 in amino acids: CASSLAPTSGSDGDEQYF. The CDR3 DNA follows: TGCGCCAGCAGCTTGGCCCCGACTAGCGGGAGCGACGGGGACGAGCAGTACTTC.